This TCR beta chain originates from a study of shared clonotypes between healthy human individuals. This CDR3 contains 17 residues. Per germline, CDR1 LNHNV and CDR2 YYDKDF (reference sequence). V lost 1 base to trimming and J lost 4 bases, with 17 bases between them. This clone showed up just once. This table comes from immunoSEQ multiplex PCR, and its TCRdb copy is limited to in-frame clones, with some not included. Found here are over 1.5 million clones, about 98% of them singletons; the top ten hold roughly 0.45%. The sequence was collected from a man aged 25 to 40 in good health. Sample: naive CD4+ T cells sorted from blood. Subset noted: CD45RA+ positively selected. V usage is TRBV15 and J usage is TRBJ1-5; perhaps TRBD1 as D (5 bases). CDR3 nucleotides: TGTGCCACCAGCAGAGCGGAAGGGGTAGTGGGTAATCAGCCCCAGCATTTT. Amino acid sequence: CATSRAEGVVGNQPQHF.